This T cell receptor beta chain originates from a study of blood T cell repertoires in COVID-19. In the original workflow: Reference gene primers were amplified, and this amplification served to estimate nucleated cell counts. Repertoires were generated with immunoSEQ multiplex PCR, while TCRdb's copy carries only in-frame clones and drops some. The V and J calls and clone size were taken over from that table, and D and trimming were inferred from the DNA. The sample holds 30,000 to 35,000 clones, roughly four fifths seen once. The V and J ends lost 2 bases and 4 bases, in that order; junction bases with no gene match: 4. CDR1 is SGDLS, CDR2 YYNGEE, per germline. This CDR3 contains 15 residues.

Source material: peripheral blood. The chain is built from TRBV9 and TRBJ2-2; 8 nucleotides agree with TRBD1. The source of this sequence is a man at least 80 years old with active or convalescent COVID-19. The CDR3 DNA reads as TGTGCCAGCAGCGTTCAGGGGGCCCCCACCGGGGAGCTGTTTTTT. It translates to CASSVQGAPTGELFF.